The text below deals with one T cell receptor (beta chain). J lost 2 bases, V lost 0 bases, and 9 bases had no gene match. Germline V gives CDR1 SGHDT, CDR2 YYEEEE. This CDR3 region has 17 residues. The source of the sample is a study of long-term antiretroviral therapy in people with HIV. At the survey level, the v3.0 immunoSEQ assay was run. The protocol was immunoSEQ multiplex PCR, while the TCRdb copy is restricted to in-frame clones and leaves out a portion. The sample has tens of thousands of clones, roughly four fifths seen once. Sample: unsorted PBMCs, taken 0.5 years after starting antiretroviral therapy. The chain uses TRBV5-6 and TRBJ1-1; TRBD1 matches at 8 bases. The clonotype was recovered from a man aged 18 to 30 with HIV. CDR3 amino acids: CASSLGRAGGLNTEAFF. The CDR3, as DNA: TGTGCCAGCAGCTTGGGGCGGGCAGGGGGCCTAAACACTGAAGCTTTCTTT.